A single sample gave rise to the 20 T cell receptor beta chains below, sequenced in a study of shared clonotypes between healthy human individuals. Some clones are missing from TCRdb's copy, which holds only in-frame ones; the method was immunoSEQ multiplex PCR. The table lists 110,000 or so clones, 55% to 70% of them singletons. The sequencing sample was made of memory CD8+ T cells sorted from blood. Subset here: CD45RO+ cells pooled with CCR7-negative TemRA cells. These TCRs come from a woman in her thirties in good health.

The DNA for the CDR3 is TGTGCCAGCAGCTTTTTAAGCGGGACCGGGGCAGATACGCAGTATTTT. As protein: CASSFLSGTGADTQYF. This chain connects TRBV11-2 to TRBJ2-3; 7 bases align to TRBD2. Germline V CDR1 and CDR2: SGHAT, FQNNGV. After removal of 3 bases from V and 4 bases from J, the junction contained 10 bases not matched to a gene. This CDR3 has 16 residues.

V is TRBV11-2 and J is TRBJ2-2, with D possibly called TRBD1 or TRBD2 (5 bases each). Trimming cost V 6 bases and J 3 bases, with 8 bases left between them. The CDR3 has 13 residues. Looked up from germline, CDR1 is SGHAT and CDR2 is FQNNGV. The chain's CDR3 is CASSRGDTGELFF. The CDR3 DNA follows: TGTGCCAGCAGTCGAGGGGACACCGGGGAGCTGTTTTTT.

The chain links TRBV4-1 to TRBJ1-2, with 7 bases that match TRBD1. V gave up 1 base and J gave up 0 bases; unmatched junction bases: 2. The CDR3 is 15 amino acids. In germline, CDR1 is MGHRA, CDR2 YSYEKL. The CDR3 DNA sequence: TGCGCCAGCAGCCAAGGGGACAGACCTAACTATGGCTACACCTTC. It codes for CASSQGDRPNYGYTF.

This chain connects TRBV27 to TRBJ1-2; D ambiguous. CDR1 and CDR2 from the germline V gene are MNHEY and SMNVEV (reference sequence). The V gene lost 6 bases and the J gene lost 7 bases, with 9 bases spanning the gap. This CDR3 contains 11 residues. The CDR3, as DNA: TGTGCCAGCAGATCGGACGGTGGCTACACCTTC. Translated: CASRSDGGYTF.

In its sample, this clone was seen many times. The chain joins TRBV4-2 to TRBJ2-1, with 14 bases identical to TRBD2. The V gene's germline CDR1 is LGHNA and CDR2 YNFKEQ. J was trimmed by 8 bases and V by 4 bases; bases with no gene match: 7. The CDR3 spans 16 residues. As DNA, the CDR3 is TGTGCCAGCAGCCGATCCGGGACTAGCGGGAGTGATGAGCAGTTCTTC. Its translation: CASSRSGTSGSDEQFF.

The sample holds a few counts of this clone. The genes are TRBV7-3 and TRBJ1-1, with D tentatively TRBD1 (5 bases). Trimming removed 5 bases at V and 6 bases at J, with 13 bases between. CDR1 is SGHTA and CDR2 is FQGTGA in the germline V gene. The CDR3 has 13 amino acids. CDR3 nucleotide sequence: TGTGCCAGCAGCGCCACGGGGGGGTCTGAAGCTTTCTTT. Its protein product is CASSATGGSEAFF.

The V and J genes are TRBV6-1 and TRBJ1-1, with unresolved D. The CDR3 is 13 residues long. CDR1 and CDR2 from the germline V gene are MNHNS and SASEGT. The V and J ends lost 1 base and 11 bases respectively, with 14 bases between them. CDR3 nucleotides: TGTGCCAGCAGTGAAGGTTTACTCCTAGGGGCTTTCTTT. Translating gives CASSEGLLLGAFF.

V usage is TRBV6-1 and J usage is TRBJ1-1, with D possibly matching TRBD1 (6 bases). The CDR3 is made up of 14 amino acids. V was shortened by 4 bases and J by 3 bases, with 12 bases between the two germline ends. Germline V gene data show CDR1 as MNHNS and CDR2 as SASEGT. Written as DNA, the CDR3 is TGTGCCAGCAGTGCAGGACAGAGGGACACTGAAGCTTTCTTT. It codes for CASSAGQRDTEAFF.

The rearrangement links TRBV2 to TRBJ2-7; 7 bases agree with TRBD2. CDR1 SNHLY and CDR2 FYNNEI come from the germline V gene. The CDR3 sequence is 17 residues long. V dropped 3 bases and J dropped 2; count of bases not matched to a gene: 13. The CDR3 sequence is CASSDGVSGCPTYEQYF. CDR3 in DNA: TGTGCCAGCAGTGATGGGGTTAGCGGGTGTCCGACCTACGAGCAGTACTTC.

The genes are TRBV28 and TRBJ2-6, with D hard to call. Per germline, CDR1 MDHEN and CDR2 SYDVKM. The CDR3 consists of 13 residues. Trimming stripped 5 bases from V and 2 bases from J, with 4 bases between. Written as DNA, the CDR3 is TGTGCCAGCAGTCCCCCTGGGGCCAACGTCCTGACTTTC. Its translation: CASSPPGANVLTF.

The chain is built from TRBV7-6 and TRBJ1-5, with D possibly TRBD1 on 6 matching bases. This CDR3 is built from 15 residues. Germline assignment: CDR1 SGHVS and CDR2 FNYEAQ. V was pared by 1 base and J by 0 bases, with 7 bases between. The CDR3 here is CASSLVGGSNQPQHF. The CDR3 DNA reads TGTGCCAGCAGCTTAGTAGGGGGTAGCAATCAGCCCCAGCATTTT.

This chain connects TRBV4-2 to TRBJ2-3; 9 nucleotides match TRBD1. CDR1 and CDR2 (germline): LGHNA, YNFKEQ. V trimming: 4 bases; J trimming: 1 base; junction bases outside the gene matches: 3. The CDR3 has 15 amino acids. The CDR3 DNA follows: TGTGCCAGCAGCCGCACAGGGGGCGGCACAGATACGCAGTATTTT. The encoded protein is CASSRTGGGTDTQYF.

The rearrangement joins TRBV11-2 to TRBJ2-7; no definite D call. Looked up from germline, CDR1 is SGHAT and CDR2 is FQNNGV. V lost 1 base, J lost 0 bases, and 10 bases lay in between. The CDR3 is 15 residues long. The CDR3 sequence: CASSLGGRSSYEQYF. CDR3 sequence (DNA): TGTGCCAGCAGCTTAGGAGGCAGGAGCTCCTACGAGCAGTACTTC. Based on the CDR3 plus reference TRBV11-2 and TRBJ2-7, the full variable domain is EAGVAQSPRYKIIEKRQSVAFWCNPISGHATLYWYQQILGQGPKLLIQFQNNGVVDDSQLPKDRFSAERLKGVDSTLKIQPAKLEDSAVYLCASSLGGRSSYEQYFGPGTRLTVT.

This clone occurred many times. CDR3 protein: CATSSSGTHNEQFF. Written as DNA, the CDR3 is TGTGCCACCAGCAGCTCCGGGACTCACAATGAGCAGTTCTTC. The chain joins TRBV15 to TRBJ2-1; D possibly corresponds to TRBD2 (6 bases). The CDR3 has 14 amino acids. CDR1 LNHNV and CDR2 YYDKDF come from the germline V gene (reference sequence). V was shortened by 3 bases and J by 5 bases, with 11 bases between the two germline ends.

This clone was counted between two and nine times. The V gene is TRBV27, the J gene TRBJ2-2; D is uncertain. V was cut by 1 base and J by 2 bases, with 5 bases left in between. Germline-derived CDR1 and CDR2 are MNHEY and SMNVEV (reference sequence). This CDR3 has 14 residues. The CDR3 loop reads CASSLFVNTGELFF. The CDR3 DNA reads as TGTGCCAGCAGTTTATTTGTAAACACCGGGGAGCTGTTTTTT.

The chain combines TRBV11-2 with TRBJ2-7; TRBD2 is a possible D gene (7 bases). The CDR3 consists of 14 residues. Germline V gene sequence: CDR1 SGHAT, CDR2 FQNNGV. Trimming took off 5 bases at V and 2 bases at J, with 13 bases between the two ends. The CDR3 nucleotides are TGTGCCAGCAGCCCCCCGGGGGGCCCCTACGAGCAGTACTTC. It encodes CASSPPGGPYEQYF.

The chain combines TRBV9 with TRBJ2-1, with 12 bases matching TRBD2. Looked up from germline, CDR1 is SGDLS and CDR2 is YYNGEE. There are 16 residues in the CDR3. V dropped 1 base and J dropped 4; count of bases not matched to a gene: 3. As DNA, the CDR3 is TGTGCCAGCAGCGTACATACTAGCGGGAGGTACAATGAGCAGTTCTTC. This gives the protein CASSVHTSGRYNEQFF.

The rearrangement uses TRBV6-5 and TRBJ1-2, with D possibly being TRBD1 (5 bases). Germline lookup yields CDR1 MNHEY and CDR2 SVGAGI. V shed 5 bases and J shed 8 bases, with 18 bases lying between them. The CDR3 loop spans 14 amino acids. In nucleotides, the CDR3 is TGTGCCAGCAGTAAAAGCCGGGACGACGTAGGCTACACCTTC. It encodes CASSKSRDDVGYTF.

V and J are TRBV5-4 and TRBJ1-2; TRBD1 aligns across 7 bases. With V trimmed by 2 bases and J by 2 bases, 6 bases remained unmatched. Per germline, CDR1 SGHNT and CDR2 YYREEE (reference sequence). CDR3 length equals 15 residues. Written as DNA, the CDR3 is TGTGCCAGCAGCTTACAGGGGCTTGGGAACTATGGCTACACCTTC. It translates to CASSLQGLGNYGYTF.

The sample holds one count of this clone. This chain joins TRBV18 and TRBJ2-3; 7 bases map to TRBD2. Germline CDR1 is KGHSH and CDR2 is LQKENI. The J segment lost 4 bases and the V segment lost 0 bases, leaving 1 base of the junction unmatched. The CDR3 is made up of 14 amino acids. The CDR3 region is CASSPPAGADTQYF. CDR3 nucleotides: TGTGCCAGCTCACCACCGGCGGGGGCAGATACGCAGTATTTT.